Following are 30 T cell receptor beta chains from one sample sequenced in a study of T-cell memory formation after mild COVID-19. TCRdb re-called the 5' RACE reads with MiXCR, one entry per CDR3 protein. The table includes about 68,000 distinct CDR3 sequences, around 17% detected once. Sequencing was performed on PBMCs or a T cell subset sorted from them (not recorded which). These receptors all come from an adult woman who had mild COVID-19 (a few samples of this study predate the infection). Cell type and time point are not known.

Comment on this clonotype: The junction shows a germline mismatch at one end, possibly a read error. V gene TRBV6-6 combines with J gene TRBJ2-7; 11 positions agree with TRBD2. The CDR3 spans 17 residues. The germline CDR1 and CDR2 sequences are MNHNY and SVGAGI (reference sequence). CDR3 DNA: TGTGCCAGCAGTTTGCGTACTAGCGGGAGTCTATCCTACGAGCAGTGCTTC. Its protein is CASSLRTSGSLSYEQCF.

This clonotype was detected a few times. The chain combines TRBV2 with TRBJ2-3, with 8 nucleotides matching TRBD1. The V and J ends lost 3 bases and 2 bases, in that order; junction bases with no gene match: 7. Per the germline V gene, CDR1 is SNHLY and CDR2 is FYNNEI. The CDR3 length is 16 residues. In DNA, the CDR3 is TGTGCCAGCAGTGAGAGTGCAGGGGGCGTCACAGATACGCAGTATTTT. Translation gives CASSESAGGVTDTQYF.

This clonotype was detected a few times. The gene calls are TRBV5-1 and TRBJ1-2, with TRBD1 matching over 7 bases. CDR3 length: 13 residues. The germline V gene encodes CDR1 SGHRS and CDR2 YFSETQ. V lost 3 bases, J lost 8 bases, and 7 bases stayed unmatched. Here the CDR3 reads CASSSTGTEGYTF. The CDR3, as DNA: TGCGCCAGCAGCTCGACAGGGACCGAAGGCTACACCTTC.

This sequence joins TRBV12-3 or TRBV12-4 and TRBJ2-7; unclear D gene. V lost 5 bases and J 3 bases, leaving 8 bases between the germline ends. The CDR3 consists of 12 residues. The CDR3 spells CASSRVFYEQYF. CDR3 DNA: TGTGCCAGCAGTAGGGTATTCTACGAGCAGTACTTC.

This clonotype was counted only a few times. V gene TRBV9 combines with J gene TRBJ2-7; 9 positions match TRBD2. Germline V gene data show CDR1 as SGDLS and CDR2 as YYNGEE. V lost 2 bases and J lost 2; bases outside the gene matches: 8. The length of the CDR3 is 16 residues. The CDR3 region is CASSVGGASGTYEQYF. The CDR3 nucleotides are TGTGCCAGCAGCGTGGGAGGGGCTAGCGGGACCTACGAGCAGTACTTC. The entire variable domain, with the rest obtained from reference TRBV9 and TRBJ2-7, is as follows: DSGVTQTPKHLITATGQRVTLRCSPRSGDLSVYWYQQSLDQGLQFLIQYYNGEERAKGNILERFSAQQFPDLHSELNLSSLELGDSALYFCASSVGGASGTYEQYFGPGTRLTVT.

The gene calls are TRBV4-2 and TRBJ2-7; 7 bases match TRBD2. The junction had 8 bases not matched to a gene; V was cut back by 0 bases and J by 3 bases. The germline V gene encodes CDR1 LGHNA and CDR2 YNFKEQ. There are 16 residues in the CDR3. CDR3 DNA: TGTGCCAGCAGCCAAGATTGGGGGGGAGCAGTCTACGAGCAGTACTTC. Amino acid sequence: CASSQDWGGAVYEQYF.

The V and J genes are TRBV5-1 and TRBJ1-2; possibly TRBD1 for D (5 bases). V was clipped by 4 bases and J by 5 bases, with 18 bases between them. Germline CDR1 is SGHRS and CDR2 is YFSETQ. The CDR3 consists of 15 residues. The CDR3 DNA follows: TGCGCCAGCAGCGGGAACCTAGGGGCGATATATGGCTACACCTTC. It translates to CASSGNLGAIYGYTF.

The chain uses TRBV3-1 and TRBJ2-1; 7 bases map to TRBD2. CDR1 and CDR2 from the germline V gene are LGHDT and YNNKEL (reference sequence). The J segment lost 1 base and the V segment lost 4 bases, leaving 7 bases of the junction unmatched. CDR3 length equals 16 residues. The CDR3 region is CASSPRLAESYNEQFF. The CDR3 DNA reads TGTGCCAGCAGCCCCCGACTAGCTGAGTCCTACAATGAGCAGTTCTTC.

This clonotype showed up just a few times. The genes are TRBV20-1 and TRBJ2-1; maybe TRBD1 (6 bases). CDR3 length: 14 residues. The germline V and J ends were trimmed by 0 bases and 4 bases, with 10 bases remaining between them. Per germline, CDR1 DFQATT and CDR2 SNEGSKA (reference sequence). The CDR3 sequence: CSAREAGAYNEQFF. The CDR3 region has the DNA TGCAGTGCTAGAGAAGCAGGGGCGTACAATGAGCAGTTCTTC.

The rearrangement uses TRBV7-9 and TRBJ2-1; 7 nucleotides match TRBD1. This CDR3 is 16 amino acids long. The V gene's germline CDR1 is SEHNR and CDR2 FQNEAQ (reference sequence). Unmatched junction bases numbered 9, after V lost 5 bases and J lost 2 bases. CDR3 loop: CASSGLTGTAYNEQFF. The CDR3 DNA follows: TGTGCCAGCAGCGGCTTGACCGGGACAGCCTACAATGAGCAGTTCTTC.

This clonotype is classed as medium-sized. This chain connects TRBV29-1 to TRBJ2-5; 8 bases are a match to TRBD1. The CDR3 sequence is 14 residues long. The junction had 11 bases not matched to a gene; V was cut back by 6 bases and J by 5 bases. Germline V gene lookup returns CDR1 SQVTM and CDR2 ANQGSEA. This CDR3 reads CSVRETGVLETQYF. The CDR3 region has the DNA TGCAGCGTACGTGAGACAGGGGTTTTGGAGACCCAGTACTTC.

This clonotype has only a few counts. The CDR3 reads CASSLDWVTGENTEAFF. DNA of the CDR3: TGTGCCAGCAGCTTAGATTGGGTAACAGGAGAGAACACTGAAGCTTTCTTT. This chain connects TRBV11-2 to TRBJ1-1; D perhaps matches TRBD1 (5 bases). Germline lookup yields CDR1 SGHAT and CDR2 FQNNGV. This CDR3 is built from 17 residues. Trimming pared 0 bases from V and 1 base from J, leaving 15 bases between.

This clonotype has ten or more counts. The V gene is TRBV4-1, the J gene TRBJ2-1; D possibly corresponds to TRBD2 (7 bases). The ends were cut back, 0 bases at V and 2 bases at J, with 14 bases in the middle. This CDR3 spans 17 amino acids. CDR1 and CDR2 (germline): MGHRA, YSYEKL. This CDR3 is CASSQDGTGGPYNEQFF. In DNA, the CDR3 is TGCGCCAGCAGCCAAGATGGAACGGGGGGCCCCTACAATGAGCAGTTCTTC.

There are a few counts of this clonotype. This chain uses TRBV30 with TRBJ2-5; D gene uncertain. Per the germline V gene, CDR1 is GTSNPN and CDR2 is SVGIG (reference sequence). Trimming took 5 bases from V and 4 from J, leaving 5 bases between them. This CDR3 contains 10 residues. CDR3 nucleotides: TGTGCCTGGGCCGGAGAGACCCAGTACTTC. Translated, it gives CAWAGETQYF.

This clonotype was counted ten times or more. The J gene is TRBJ2-3, the V gene TRBV5-1; a possible D gene is TRBD1 (6 bases). Germline CDR1 and CDR2: SGHRS and YFSETQ. V gave up 3 bases and J gave up 0 bases, with 17 bases separating them. The CDR3 runs 17 residues. The CDR3 coding sequence is TGCGCCAGCAGCTCGGACAGCTCTACCCTTAGCACAGATACGCAGTATTTT. Its translation: CASSSDSSTLSTDTQYF.

The chain employs TRBV29-1 and TRBJ2-2; 10 bases align to TRBD2. Germline CDR1 reads SQVTM; CDR2 reads ANQGSEA. The CDR3 consists of 16 residues. The trim removed 4 bases at V and 6 bases at J, leaving 11 bases unmatched. CDR3 bases: TGCAGCGTTGTTATTCAGGGACTAGCGATAGCCGGGGAGCTGTTTTTT. Encoded protein: CSVVIQGLAIAGELFF.

This clonotype was counted only a few times. V gene TRBV28 combines with J gene TRBJ2-1; a weak D match, TRBD1 (5 bases). Germline V gives CDR1 MDHEN, CDR2 SYDVKM. V shed 3 bases and J shed 8 bases, with 11 bases lying between them. CDR3 size: 13 residues. CDR3 in DNA: TGTGCCAGCAGTTTGATCAGGGCCGATGAGCAGTTCTTC. Translating gives CASSLIRADEQFF.

Only a few counts were recorded for this clonotype. V gene TRBV6-1 combines with J gene TRBJ2-1; 7 bases are a match to TRBD1. The CDR3 consists of 16 residues. J gave up 1 base and V 2 bases, and 5 bases lay outside the gene matches. Germline V gene data show CDR1 as MNHNS and CDR2 as SASEGT. CDR3 bases: TGTGCCAGCAGTGAACATTGGGACAGTTCCTACAATGAGCAGTTCTTC. Its protein product is CASSEHWDSSYNEQFF.

This clonotype was seen more than once but under ten times. CDR3 region: CASSWVGSGYPGELFF. CDR3 in DNA: TGTGCCAGCAGCTGGGTAGGGAGCGGGTACCCCGGGGAGCTGTTTTTT. The J gene is TRBJ2-2, the V gene TRBV7-6, with a tentative D call TRBD2 (6 bases). Trimming cost V 4 bases and J 6 bases, with 18 bases left between them. This CDR3 is built from 16 residues. CDR1 and CDR2 (germline): SGHVS, FNYEAQ.

This clonotype was counted a few times. The chain joins TRBV24-1 to TRBJ2-4; 9 bases are a match to TRBD1. The CDR3 loop spans 15 amino acids. The ends lost 4 bases at V and 6 bases at J; junction bases unmatched: 6. Germline values: CDR1 KGHDR, CDR2 SFDVKD. The CDR3 loop is CATSEGMGQGNIQYF. The CDR3 DNA reads TGTGCCACCAGTGAGGGCATGGGACAGGGAAACATTCAGTACTTC.

The genes are TRBV20-1 and TRBJ2-5, with 11 bases aligning to TRBD2. The CDR3 loop spans 15 amino acids. Germline V lookup: CDR1 DFQATT, CDR2 SNEGSKA (reference sequence). V was pared by 2 bases and J by 4 bases, with 6 bases of the junction left unmatched. The CDR3 coding sequence is TGCAGTGCTAGATTGACTAGCGGGGTCCTAGAGACCCAGTACTTC. Residues: CSARLTSGVLETQYF.

There are a few counts of this clonotype. The genes are TRBV12-3 or TRBV12-4 and TRBJ2-4, with 11 bases aligning to TRBD2. This CDR3 is 13 amino acids long. Losses at the gene ends were 6 bases for V and 13 bases for J; bases not matched to a gene: 8. The DNA for the CDR3 is TGTGCCAGCAGCAGCGGACTAGCGGGTACCCAGTACTTC. Protein: CASSSGLAGTQYF.

This clonotype was counted only a few times. The chain carries TRBV29-1 and TRBJ2-7; the D call may be TRBD1 or TRBD2 (5 bases each). The CDR3 is 14 residues long. Trimming removed 1 base at V and 3 bases at J, with 13 bases between. Germline values: CDR1 SQVTM, CDR2 ANQGSEA. The CDR3 sequence is CSVEGEGTLYEQYF. The CDR3 bases are TGCAGCGTTGAAGGTGAGGGGACCCTCTACGAGCAGTACTTC.

This sequence joins TRBV7-9 and TRBJ2-7; D is possibly TRBD1 or TRBD2 (6 bases each). In germline, CDR1 is SEHNR, CDR2 FQNEAQ (reference sequence). V gave up 1 base and J gave up 3 bases, with 10 bases separating them. CDR3 length: 14 residues. CDR3 amino acids: CASSLEQGLYEQYF. The CDR3 DNA follows: TGTGCCAGCAGCTTAGAACAGGGACTCTACGAGCAGTACTTC.

The chain is built from TRBV9 and TRBJ2-5; D may be TRBD1 or TRBD2 (6 bases each). With 6 bases removed from V and 0 bases from J, the gap between germline ends came to 18 bases. The CDR3 spans 16 residues. Per the germline V gene, CDR1 is SGDLS and CDR2 is YYNGEE. CDR3 protein: CASTRRDITNQETQYF. The CDR3 region has the DNA TGTGCCAGCACCCGGCGGGACATTACGAACCAAGAGACCCAGTACTTC.

The chain combines TRBV4-3 with TRBJ1-2; D possibly corresponds to TRBD1 (5 bases). The CDR3 has 14 residues. V was cut by 3 bases and J by 4 bases, with 12 bases left in between. CDR1 is LGHNA and CDR2 is YSLEER in the germline V gene. For the CDR3, the DNA is TGCGCCAGCAGCCAGGATTTCGGGACCTATGGCTACACCTTC. Its translation is CASSQDFGTYGYTF.

This clonotype ranks as large. V is TRBV5-4 and J is TRBJ1-2; no reliable D call. CDR3 length: 15 residues. The V gene lost 0 bases and the J gene lost 2 bases, with 11 bases spanning the gap. The germline gives CDR1 SGHNT, CDR2 YYREEE (reference sequence). CDR3 sequence reads: CASSLEKGVNYGYTF. The CDR3 DNA sequence: TGTGCCAGCAGCTTGGAGAAGGGAGTCAACTATGGCTACACCTTC.

This clonotype was recorded at least ten times. The J gene is TRBJ2-3, the V gene TRBV12-3 or TRBV12-4; D is possibly TRBD2 (5 bases). This CDR3 has 15 residues. The V end was cut by 7 bases, the J end by 2 bases, with 16 bases between. The CDR3 region is CASTQGAAYTDTQYF. DNA for the CDR3: TGTGCCAGCACCCAAGGAGCGGCTTACACAGATACGCAGTATTTT.

The rearrangement links TRBV12-3 or TRBV12-4 to TRBJ2-7; tentative D call: TRBD1 (5 bases). V was pared by 2 bases and J by 3 bases, with 11 bases between. The CDR3 is 14 residues long. For the CDR3, the DNA is TGTGCCAGCAGTTTACAGGGAATATTCTACGAGCAGTACTTC. Its protein is CASSLQGIFYEQYF.

The CDR3 nucleotides read TGTGCCAGCACCCAGGGAGCTTACTATGGCTACACCTTC. It codes for CASTQGAYYGYTF. This chain joins TRBV6-1 and TRBJ1-2; possibly TRBD1 for D (5 bases). Germline V gives CDR1 MNHNS, CDR2 SASEGT. This CDR3 comprises 13 residues. V lost 7 bases to trimming and J lost 3 bases, with 12 bases between them.